A selection of T cell receptor beta chains follows, all from one sample in a study of T-cell reconstitution after alpha-beta-depleted transplantation in children. Using its own MiXCR run on the PCR reads, TCRdb lists one record per CDR3 protein. The profile shows 300,000 or so distinct CDR3 sequences, 23% of them singletons. Sample: PBMCs, mostly from graft donor cells, taken 180 days after TCRalphabeta/CD19-depleted stem cell transplant. Receptor source: a male patient between 10 and 17 years old who had a stem cell transplant for acute lymphoblastic leukemia, so the T cells may come from the graft donor. The CDR3 runs from the conserved cysteine through the conserved F or W. A D gene is named only where the DNA matches it firmly. A clone size is listed for some rows: how often the clone was seen (once, few, many), or a class if it is expanded.

TRBD1	TRBV5-1	TRBJ2-5	once	CASSSHRGETQYF	TGCGCCAGCAGCTCTCACAGGGGAGAGACCCAGTACTTC
TRBD1	TRBV4-2	TRBJ2-7	NA	CASSFWGQTDYEQYF	TGTGCCAGCAGCTTCTGGGGACAGACCGACTACGAGCAGTACTTC
TRBD2	TRBV3-1	TRBJ2-3	NA	CASSPGLAGEFRTDTQYF	TGTGCCAGCAGCCCCGGACTAGCGGGAGAATTTCGCACAGATACGCAGTATTTT
NA	TRBV5-1	TRBJ2-2	many	CASSLPPFRTGELFF	TGCGCCAGCAGCTTGCCCCCATTCAGGACCGGGGAGCTGTTTTTT
NA	TRBV7-9	TRBJ1-6	NA	CASRPDRLYNSPLHF	TGTGCCAGCAGACCGGACAGACTCTATAATTCACCCCTCCACTTT
TRBD1	TRBV9	TRBJ2-1	NA	CASSRGQGRHEQFF	TGTGCCAGCAGCAGGGGACAGGGGAGGCATGAGCAGTTCTTC
TRBD1	TRBV4-1	TRBJ1-1	few	CASSQDQTGTEAFF	TGCGCCAGCAGCCAAGATCAGACAGGGACTGAAGCTTTCTTT
NA	TRBV6-1	TRBJ2-1	few	CASSKSGLSTEQFF	TGTGCCAGCAGTAAGTCGGGACTTTCAACTGAGCAGTTCTTC
NA	TRBV29-1	TRBJ2-3	NA	CSPSSTDTQYF	TGCAGCCCCTCGAGCACAGATACGCAGTATTTT
NA	TRBV7-8	TRBJ2-7	few	CASSLLLASSYEQYF	TGTGCCAGCAGCTTACTCCTAGCGAGCTCCTACGAGCAGTACTTC
NA	TRBV6-1	TRBJ1-1	few	CASYPMGLNTEAFF	TGTGCCAGTTATCCGATGGGGCTGAACACTGAAGCTTTCTTT
NA	TRBV9	TRBJ2-1	few	CASSVWDDNEQFF	TGTGCCAGCAGCGTATGGGATGACAATGAGCAGTTCTTC
TRBD1	TRBV29-1	TRBJ2-3	NA	CSVEAQGQGGTDTQYF	TGCAGCGTTGAAGCGCAGGGACAGGGCGGCACAGATACGCAGTATTTT
TRBD2	TRBV6-4	TRBJ2-3	NA	CASSDSGAGGSTDTQYF	TGTGCCAGCAGTGACTCAGGAGCGGGAGGAAGCACAGATACGCAGTATTTT
TRBD1	TRBV10-3	TRBJ1-1	NA	CAIKKDRANTEAFF	TGTGCCATCAAAAAAGACAGGGCGAACACTGAAGCTTTCTTT
NA	TRBV21-1	TRBJ2-3	few	CAKYFGDDTDTQYF	TGTGCCAAATACTTTGGGGACGACACAGATACGCAGTATTTT